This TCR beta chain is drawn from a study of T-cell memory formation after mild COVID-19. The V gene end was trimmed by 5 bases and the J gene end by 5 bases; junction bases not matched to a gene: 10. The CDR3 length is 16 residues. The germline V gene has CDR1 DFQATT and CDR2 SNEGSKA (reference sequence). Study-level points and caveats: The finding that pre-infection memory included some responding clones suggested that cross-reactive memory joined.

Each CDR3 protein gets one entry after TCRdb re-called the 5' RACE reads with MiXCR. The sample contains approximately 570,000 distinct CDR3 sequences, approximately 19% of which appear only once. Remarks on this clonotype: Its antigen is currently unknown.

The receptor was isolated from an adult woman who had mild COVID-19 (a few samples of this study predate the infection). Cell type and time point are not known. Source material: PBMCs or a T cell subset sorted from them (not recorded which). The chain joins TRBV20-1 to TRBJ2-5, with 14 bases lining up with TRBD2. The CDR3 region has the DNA TGCAGTGCTGATCGACTAGCGGGGGGGCCTTCGGAGACCCAGTACTTC. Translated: CSADRLAGGPSETQYF.